This TCR beta chain was found in a study of shared clonotypes between healthy human individuals. Notes on the study in general: Investigators expected sequencing depth to affect clonotype sharing among donors.

Note on this clone: Its antigen is not identified.

The donor population consisted of healthy HIV-negative adults with no recent acute infections or vaccinations. Profiled with immunoSEQ multiplex PCR; TCRdb holds only in-frame clones, not every one. The table records around 500,000 clones, around 79% of them present only once. The sequenced material came from PBMCs. The sequence derives from a woman aged 40 to 50 in good health. Some clones in this sample may be carry-over from other donors' samples.

CDR3 in DNA: TGTGCCAGCAGCTCCGCAAGTGGGACAGGGACGAATACGCAGTATTTT. This codes for CASSSASGTGTNTQYF. The chain recombines TRBV9 with TRBJ2-3, with 9 bases aligning to TRBD1. The CDR3 has 16 residues. Germline loops: CDR1 SGDLS, CDR2 YYNGEE. V lost 4 bases, J lost 7 bases, and 13 bases stayed unmatched.